These 17 T cell receptor beta chains originate from one sample sequenced in a study of cytomegalovirus exposure and HLA in healthy donors. In the PCR, 60 Vbeta and 13 Jbeta primers were used. Some clones are missing from TCRdb's copy, which holds only in-frame ones; the method was immunoSEQ multiplex PCR. The sample contains about 130,000 clones, approximately 8.9% of which appear only once. Sequencing was done on a sample of PBMCs. These receptors all come from a woman in her forties in good health and CMV-seropositive.

V and J are TRBV4-1 and TRBJ2-7; weak D call: TRBD2 (5 bases). Germline V gene data show CDR1 as MGHRA and CDR2 as YSYEKL. The V end lost 4 bases, the J end lost 6 bases, and 19 bases lay between the germline ends. The CDR3 contains 15 residues. In nucleotides, the CDR3 is TGCGCCAGCAGCCTGTGGGGAGAGGGTGTGGGCGAGCAGTACTTC. It specifies CASSLWGEGVGEQYF.

To note about this clone: Other DNA sequences in this specimen translate into the identical CDR3. In DNA, the CDR3 is TGCGCCAGCAGCTTGGAGGGACTGCAAGAGACCCAGTACTTC. Its protein is CASSLEGLQETQYF. This sequence joins TRBV5-1 and TRBJ2-5, with D possibly TRBD2 on 6 matching bases. This CDR3 region has 14 residues. Trimming cost V 0 bases and J 2 bases, with 8 bases left between them. CDR1 and CDR2 from the germline V gene are SGHRS and YFSETQ. The full variable domain, rest sourced from reference TRBV5-1 and TRBJ2-5, is KAGVTQTPRYLIKTRGQQVTLSCSPISGHRSVSWYQQTPGQGLQFLFEYFSETQRNKGNFPGRFSGRQFSNSRSEMNVSTLELGDSALYLCASSLEGLQETQYFGPGTRLLVL.

The chain carries TRBV2 and TRBJ1-5, with 10 bases identical to TRBD1. CDR1 is SNHLY and CDR2 is FYNNEI in the germline V gene. Trimming at V came to 9 bases and at J to 4 bases, leaving 6 bases not matched to a gene. This CDR3 has 14 residues. The CDR3 is CASVRDRGNQPQHF. Written as DNA, the CDR3 is TGTGCCAGTGTAAGGGACAGGGGTAATCAGCCCCAGCATTTT.

This clone was seen a few times. The V call is TRBV11-2, the J call TRBJ1-1; D remains ambiguous. The V gene's germline CDR1 is SGHAT and CDR2 FQNNGV. Trimming removed 1 base at V and 0 bases at J, with 9 bases between. The CDR3 length is 15 residues. The CDR3 is CASSLGLFLNTEAFF. CDR3 nucleotide sequence: TGTGCCAGCAGCTTAGGACTTTTTTTGAACACTGAAGCTTTCTTT.

This clone appeared many times. V gene TRBV13 combines with J gene TRBJ1-1; no reliable D call. The CDR3 extends over 14 amino acids. The V end was cut by 4 bases, the J end by 1 base, with 10 bases between. Germline-derived CDR1 and CDR2 are PRHDT and FYEKMQ (reference sequence). The CDR3 DNA is TGTGCCAGCAGCTCGTTAGAAGAGAACACTGAAGCTTTCTTT. Protein sequence: CASSSLEENTEAFF.

The chain joins TRBV27 to TRBJ2-2; D remains ambiguous. Germline V lookup: CDR1 MNHEY, CDR2 SMNVEV (reference sequence). The V end lost 3 bases, the J end lost 2 bases, and 4 bases lay between the germline ends. CDR3 length: 13 residues. The CDR3 protein is CASSFLNTGELFF. DNA of the CDR3: TGTGCCAGCAGTTTCCTCAACACCGGGGAGCTGTTTTTT.

Details on this clone: No conserved phenylalanine or tryptophan is present at the end of the CDR3, so a read error is the likely explanation. This chain connects TRBV7-9 to TRBJ1-1; D unclear. With 2 bases removed from V and 5 bases from J, the gap between germline ends came to 9 bases. This CDR3 spans 13 amino acids. Per the germline V gene, CDR1 is SEHNR and CDR2 is FQNEAQ (reference sequence). CDR3 region: CASSLREGTEAFL. The CDR3 DNA follows: TGTGCCAGCAGCTTACGAGAAGGGACTGAAGCTTTCTTG.

This chain joins TRBV5-6 and TRBJ2-3, with D perhaps matching TRBD2 (5 bases). Germline values: CDR1 SGHDT, CDR2 YYEEEE. Deletions cut 0 bases from V and 10 bases from J, with 12 bases between. The CDR3 runs 13 residues. Written as DNA, the CDR3 is TGTGCCAGCAGCTTGGGGCAGACTAAGGCGCAGTATTTT. Translating gives CASSLGQTKAQYF.

The rearrangement links TRBV6-4 to TRBJ2-6, with D tentatively TRBD2 (6 bases). In germline, CDR1 is MRHNA, CDR2 SNTAGT. V was cut by 2 bases and J by 0 bases, with 14 bases left in between. The CDR3 sequence is 18 residues long. The CDR3 loop is CASSDGGTLTSGANVLTF. In nucleotides, the CDR3 is TGTGCCAGCAGTGACGGAGGGACCTTGACCTCTGGGGCCAACGTCCTGACTTTC.

This clone was found a few times. The chain recombines TRBV7-2 with TRBJ2-1, with TRBD1 matching 7 bases. Per the germline V gene, CDR1 is SGHTA and CDR2 is FQGNSA. V gave up 1 base and J gave up 1 base; unmatched junction bases: 1. The CDR3 loop spans 15 amino acids. This CDR3 reads CASSLDRGSYNEQFF. The CDR3 DNA reads TGTGCCAGCAGCTTAGACAGGGGTTCCTACAATGAGCAGTTCTTC.

The rearrangement uses TRBV7-2 and TRBJ1-1; 10 bases fit TRBD1. CDR3 length equals 14 residues. V lost 4 bases and J lost 5; bases outside the gene matches: 4. Germline loops: CDR1 SGHTA, CDR2 FQGNSA. The CDR3 loop is CASSSTGGKTEAFF. The CDR3 DNA reads as TGTGCCAGCAGCTCGACAGGGGGCAAGACTGAAGCTTTCTTT.

About this clone itself: At one boundary the junction diverges from the germline segment, which might be a read error. This chain connects TRBV10-3 to TRBJ1-1; no reliable D call. The CDR3 totals 14 residues. The germline CDR1 and CDR2 sequences are ENHRY and SYGVKD. Written as DNA, the CDR3 is TGTGCCATCAGTGAACCCGGGTCGAGCACTGGAGCTTTCTTT. Protein sequence: CAISEPGSSTGAFF.

The V call is TRBV29-1, the J call TRBJ1-1; the D gene is possibly TRBD1 (6 bases). Trimming removed 0 bases from V and 0 bases from J, with 14 bases in between. The germline V gene encodes CDR1 SQVTM and CDR2 ANQGSEA. This CDR3 region has 16 residues. The CDR3 nucleotides read TGCAGCGTTGAAGATGTCGGACAGATCATGAACACTGAAGCTTTCTTT. Amino acids: CSVEDVGQIMNTEAFF.

The chain uses TRBV28 and TRBJ1-1, with 7 bases fitting TRBD1. The V gene's germline CDR1 is MDHEN and CDR2 SYDVKM. CDR3 length: 14 amino acids. V shed 3 bases, J shed 1 base, and the junction held 2 bases outside the gene matches. The CDR3 sequence is CASSFQGGNTEAFF. The CDR3 nucleotides read TGTGCCAGCAGTTTCCAGGGGGGGAACACTGAAGCTTTCTTT.

This clone was found a few times. The chain uses TRBV1 and TRBJ2-2; whether TRBD2, the table's D call, matches the DNA was not checked. TRBV1 is shown as a pseudogene. The CDR3 extends over 15 amino acids. The CDR3 DNA follows: TGCACCAGGAGAGCGGGATGGGCGAACACCGGGGAGCTGTTTTTT. Translating it yields CTRRAGWANTGELFF.

The J gene is TRBJ2-1, the V gene TRBV4-1, with TRBD2 as a possible D gene (8 bases). The V and J ends lost 1 base and 0 bases respectively, with 19 bases between them. CDR3 length: 19 residues. Germline CDR1 is MGHRA and CDR2 is YSYEKL. The CDR3 sequence: CASSQVFAGGQSSYNEQFF. The DNA of the CDR3 is TGCGCCAGCAGCCAAGTCTTTGCGGGGGGACAGAGCTCCTACAATGAGCAGTTCTTC.

The chain couples TRBV2 to TRBJ1-4; no clear D. From germline, CDR1 is SNHLY and CDR2 FYNNEI. V was pared by 6 bases and J by 4 bases, with 12 bases between. The CDR3 is 14 residues long. This chain's CDR3 is CASSLEKNNEKLFF. In DNA form, the CDR3 reads TGTGCCAGCAGCCTAGAAAAGAATAATGAAAAACTGTTTTTT.